This entry describes one T cell receptor (beta chain). The sample holds one count of this clonotype. Its recognized antigen is unknown. The junction shows a germline mismatch at one end, possibly a read error. This record comes from a study of molecular identifiers for immune sequencing clone quantification listed by TCRdb under 2018. Describing the broader study: For a replicate experiment, RNA from roughly 21,000 or 96,000 naive CD8 T cells was divided into five aliquots, and four of the five aliquots were sequenced. This methods study benchmarked molecular-identifier clustering-based TCR repertoire sequencing (MIDCIRS) and TCR RNA copy counting, using CD8 T cells to do so.

Libraries of naive CD8 T cells were built from anywhere between roughly 20,000 and 1,100,000 sorted cells, with 10%, 30% or 50% of the purified RNA used. Naive CD8 T cells were FACS-sorted as CD8+CD4-CCR7+CD45RA+ on a BD FACSAria II into RLT Plus buffer. To test detection sensitivity, Jurkat RNA equal to some 11 TCR copies was added to samples of roughly 19,000-1,100,000 naive CD8 T cells. CD8 T cells were enriched using RosetteSep CD8+ T Cell Enrichment Cocktail and Ficoll-Paque, and the enriched cells then underwent ACK red cell lysis. The CDR3 measures 15 amino acids from cysteine to phenylalanine. Just the 45-base CDR3 DNA is kept, in frame starting at base 1. The method was PCR. Sequenced on an Illumina HiSeq 4000. Bulk TCR libraries were made following a previously described method, with the TCR primers given in Table S5. The Qiagen AllPrep DNA/RNA kit was used to purify total RNA. Before any analysis, reads coming from multiple sequencing runs of the same library were combined into one pool. As for how the authors treated the data: Reads were retained only if their TCR constant sequence matched exactly, and those retained reads were trimmed to 150 nt and grouped according to their 12-nt molecular barcodes. Reads inside each barcode group were sub-clustered using a 15% Levenshtein threshold, and a quality-weighted consensus sequence was constructed for each RNA molecule. Non-functional sequences were filtered out, along with any lower-count sequence sitting one edit away from another sequence. Based on a fit of two negative binomial distributions, barcode sub-clusters having less than 20% of the maximum read count were discarded. The raw public data were reprocessed by TCRdb itself: fastp quality trimming at Q25, MiXCR clonotype calling, in-frame beta chains only. Rows are unified per CDR3 protein, each entry keeping the most common DNA and genes. The V and J calls shown here were made by TCRdb, not taken from the authors' results. The sample includes about 640,000 distinct CDR3 sequences, with 15% to 20% observed a single time. Under 0.95% of the sample is taken by the ten largest.

Overall results and qualifications from the work: Modeling gave about 3 recovered TCR RNA copies per cell versus around 10 by digital PCR, implying around 30% capture efficiency. Spiked-in Jurkat TCR RNA equivalent to a single cell was reported to be detectable even among one million naive CD8 T cells. Highly expanded clone sizes could be underestimated because identical TCR molecules may share a barcode. The naive libraries included spiked-in Jurkat TCR RNA (fewer than 11 copies' worth), and this Jurkat TCR RNA is not part of the donor repertoire. When barcode sub-clustering was not used, chimeric consensus sequences inflated TCR diversity, with chimeras reaching as high as 47%. Clones above 20 RNA copies held over 99% of molecules in CMV-specific effector cells but under 1% in naive cells.

The TCR comes from a human donor in good health. Some libraries in this study had Jurkat cell RNA spiked in. The sample taken for sequencing was naive CD8+ T cells from blood, with Jurkat cell RNA spiked in. The cell subset or site label corresponds to: FACS-sorted CD8+CD4-CCR7+CD45RA+ naive T cells. Recombination joined TRBV5-3 with TRBJ1-1; the D gene is perhaps TRBD1, on 6 matching bases. TRBV5-3 is identified as an open reading frame with a role that is uncertain. CDR3 region: CASSLEEGGNTEAFF. The nucleotides are TGTGCCAGCAGCTTGGAAGAGGGGGGGAACACTGAAGCTTTCTTT.